These 30 T cell receptor beta chains were all obtained from the same sample, sequenced in a study of patients and donors after allogeneic stem cell transplantation. One entry per CDR3 protein results from TCRdb running MiXCR on the RT-PCR reads. This repertoire shows fewer than 95,000 distinct CDR3 sequences, about 5% found once; its top ten account for about 2.5%. The sequenced sample was blood, either unsorted or a sorted T cell fraction (not recorded which). Every receptor here comes from a human donor who was either an allogeneic HSCT recipient or a stem cell or donor lymphocyte infusion donor (not recorded which). It is not recorded whose cells these are; they may come from a transplant donor.

This CDR3 is CASSLADSLGEKLFF. The CDR3 nucleotides are TGTGCCAGCAGCCTGGCGGACAGCCTTGGGGAAAAACTGTTTTTT. The chain is built from TRBV7-8 and TRBJ1-4; a possible D gene is TRBD1 (6 bases). The CDR3 contains 15 residues. Deletions cut 5 bases from V and 8 bases from J, with 18 bases between. The germline V gene encodes CDR1 SGHVS and CDR2 FQNEAQ.

This clonotype came up many times. V and J are TRBV18 and TRBJ2-7; 10 positions match TRBD1. Germline V gene data show CDR1 as KGHSH and CDR2 as LQKENI. The CDR3 contains 16 residues. Trimming cost V 2 bases and J 6 bases; bases outside gene matches: 10. Here the CDR3 DNA reads TGTGCCAGCTCACCAGTATCACCGGGACAGGGGTCCGAGCAGTACTTC. It yields the protein CASSPVSPGQGSEQYF.

This clonotype was found a few times. The chain uses TRBV2 and TRBJ2-7, with 8 bases aligning to TRBD1. Germline V gene data show CDR1 as SNHLY and CDR2 as FYNNEI. The junction had 4 bases not matched to a gene; V was cut back by 1 base and J by 5 bases. This CDR3 spans 14 amino acids. In nucleotides, the CDR3 is TGTGCCAGCAGTGAAGACAGGGGGTTCGACGAGCAGTACTTC. Translation gives CASSEDRGFDEQYF. Variable domain in full (rest from reference TRBV2 and TRBJ2-7): EPEVTQTPSHQVTQMGQEVILRCVPISNHLYFYWYRQILGQKVEFLVSFYNNEISEKSEIFDDQFSVERPDGSNFTLKIRSTKLEDSAMYFCASSEDRGFDEQYFGPGTRLTVT.

The sample holds many counts of this clonotype. The CDR3: CASSRRQETTIYF. DNA for the CDR3: TGTGCCAGCAGCAGAAGACAGGAAACAACCATATATTTT. The J gene is TRBJ1-3, the V gene TRBV7-9; the D gene is possibly TRBD1 (6 bases). The ends were cut back, 5 bases at V and 10 bases at J, with 15 bases in the middle. This CDR3 has 13 residues. The germline V gene encodes CDR1 SEHNR and CDR2 FQNEAQ (reference sequence). Combining the CDR3 with reference TRBV7-9 and TRBJ1-3 gives the whole variable domain DTGVSQNPRHKITKRGQNVTFRCDPISEHNRLYWYRQTLGQGPEFLTYFQNEAQLEKSRLLSDRFSAERPKGSFSTLEIQRTEQGDSAMYLCASSRRQETTIYFGEGSWLTVV.

This clonotype was detected many times. The chain uses TRBV3-1 and TRBJ2-7, with 8 bases lining up with TRBD1. Trimming cost V 4 bases and J 6 bases; bases outside gene matches: 2. The CDR3 runs 12 residues. Germline-derived CDR1 and CDR2 are LGHDT and YNNKEL (reference sequence). CDR3 nucleotides: TGTGCCAGCAGCCGTACAGGGGGCGAGCAGTACTTC. Encoded protein: CASSRTGGEQYF.

The chain uses TRBV5-1 and TRBJ2-7, with D maybe TRBD1 (6 bases). Germline lookup yields CDR1 SGHRS and CDR2 YFSETQ. The V and J ends lost 4 bases and 0 bases respectively, with 14 bases between them. The length of the CDR3 is 15 residues. CDR3 loop: CASSTTGLRSYEQYF. CDR3 nucleotides: TGCGCCAGCAGCACGACAGGTCTACGCTCCTACGAGCAGTACTTC. Filled out from reference TRBV5-1 and TRBJ2-7, the complete variable domain reads KAGVTQTPRYLIKTRGQQVTLSCSPISGHRSVSWYQQTPGQGLQFLFEYFSETQRNKGNFPGRFSGRQFSNSRSEMNVSTLELGDSALYLCASSTTGLRSYEQYFGPGTRLTVT.

Ten or more counts support this clonotype. The rearrangement joins TRBV19 to TRBJ2-5; D may be TRBD1 (6 bases). The CDR3 has 14 amino acids. CDR1 is LNHDA, CDR2 SQIVND, per germline (reference sequence). Trimming stripped 6 bases from V and 4 bases from J, with 15 bases between. Written as DNA, the CDR3 is TGTGCCAGTAGACCCCCAGGGGAAGGAGAGACCCAGTACTTC. As protein: CASRPPGEGETQYF.

This clonotype was observed many times. The genes are TRBV28 and TRBJ1-2, with no clear D. Germline values: CDR1 MDHEN, CDR2 SYDVKM. The CDR3 has 13 amino acids. Trimming cost V 4 bases and J 5 bases, with 11 bases left between them. CDR3 DNA: TGTGCCAGCAGTTCGCAGGCGTTTTATGGCTACACCTTC. Translated: CASSSQAFYGYTF.

This clonotype has a count of ten or more. V and J are TRBV28 and TRBJ2-2; D is ambiguous. Trimming took off 4 bases at V and 6 bases at J, with 12 bases between the two ends. Germline-derived CDR1 and CDR2 are MDHEN and SYDVKM. The CDR3 extends over 14 amino acids. The CDR3 DNA reads TGTGCCAGCAGTTCTTTAAGTGGCGCCGGGGAGCTGTTTTTT. Its protein is CASSSLSGAGELFF.

Many counts were recorded for this clonotype. The rearrangement links TRBV19 to TRBJ2-5; D is possibly TRBD1 (6 bases). The CDR3 length is 14 residues. Germline V gives CDR1 LNHDA, CDR2 SQIVND (reference sequence). With 6 bases removed from V and 4 bases from J, the gap between germline ends came to 15 bases. The CDR3 DNA reads TGTGCCAGTAGGCCCACAGGGAATAGAGAGACCCAGTACTTC. Translated, it gives CASRPTGNRETQYF.

This clonotype was counted ten times or more. The chain has TRBV7-9 and TRBJ1-3; possibly TRBD1 for D (5 bases). This CDR3 has 13 residues. Per germline, CDR1 SEHNR and CDR2 FQNEAQ (reference sequence). The V end was cut by 7 bases, the J end by 7 bases, with 14 bases between. The CDR3 loop is CASTLGTSNTIYF. DNA for the CDR3: TGTGCCAGCACCCTGGGGACTTCGAACACCATATATTTT.

The rearrangement uses TRBV2 and TRBJ1-5, with D perhaps matching TRBD1 (6 bases). With 8 bases removed from V and 3 bases from J, the gap between germline ends came to 14 bases. The CDR3 contains 14 residues. Per the germline V gene, CDR1 is SNHLY and CDR2 is FYNNEI. The CDR3 DNA is TGTGCCAGCGCCAGTGGACAGAACAATCAGCCCCAGCATTTT. It specifies CASASGQNNQPQHF.

The rearrangement links TRBV4-2 to TRBJ2-6, with TRBD1 matching 8 bases. Germline V lookup: CDR1 LGHNA, CDR2 YNFKEQ. The V and J ends lost 4 bases and 0 bases, in that order; junction bases with no gene match: 23. CDR3 length: 23 residues. The CDR3 here is CASSPRRYLTQGQDNSGANVLTF. CDR3 nucleotides: TGTGCCAGCAGCCCTCGACGATACCTAACCCAGGGACAGGACAACTCTGGGGCCAACGTCCTGACTTTC.

This clonotype was counted many times. The chain joins TRBV28 to TRBJ2-5; D unclear. The V gene lost 0 bases and the J gene lost 0 bases, with 11 bases spanning the gap. CDR1 and CDR2 from the germline V gene are MDHEN and SYDVKM. The CDR3 spans 16 residues. CDR3 DNA: TGTGCCAGCAGTTTATGGGACCTAAAGTACCAAGAGACCCAGTACTTC. This encodes CASSLWDLKYQETQYF.

This clonotype has a count of ten or more. The chain carries TRBV27 and TRBJ1-1, with D tentatively TRBD1 (6 bases). The germline V gene has CDR1 MNHEY and CDR2 SMNVEV (reference sequence). Deletions cut 0 bases from V and 4 bases from J, with 12 bases between. The CDR3 length is 15 residues. The CDR3 DNA sequence: TGTGCCAGCAGTTTATCGCGACAGGCGGGCACTGAAGCTTTCTTT. Translated, it gives CASSLSRQAGTEAFF.

This clonotype was seen repeatedly, ten times or more. This chain links TRBV5-1 with TRBJ2-7; D may be TRBD1 or TRBD2 (5 bases each). CDR1 is SGHRS, CDR2 YFSETQ, per germline. Trimming stripped 0 bases from V and 3 bases from J, with 10 bases between. The CDR3 is made up of 14 amino acids. DNA of the CDR3: TGCGCCAGCAGCTTGGGACAGAGGGTCTACGAGCAGTACTTC. It encodes CASSLGQRVYEQYF. The full variable domain, completed using reference TRBV5-1 and TRBJ2-7, is KAGVTQTPRYLIKTRGQQVTLSCSPISGHRSVSWYQQTPGQGLQFLFEYFSETQRNKGNFPGRFSGRQFSNSRSEMNVSTLELGDSALYLCASSLGQRVYEQYFGPGTRLTVT.

This clonotype was seen at least ten times. The V gene is TRBV5-1, the J gene TRBJ1-1, with 8 bases identical to TRBD1. The V gene's germline CDR1 is SGHRS and CDR2 YFSETQ. CDR3 length: 15 residues. Unmatched junction bases numbered 5, after V lost 3 bases and J lost 1 base. For the CDR3, the DNA is TGCGCCAGCAGCTCCGATGGACAGGGGAACACTGAAGCTTTCTTT. Protein sequence: CASSSDGQGNTEAFF.

This clonotype was seen many times. J is TRBJ1-1 and V is TRBV6-1; weak D call: TRBD1 (5 bases). The ends were cut back, 4 bases at V and 3 bases at J, with 15 bases in the middle. CDR3 length: 15 residues. The germline CDR1 and CDR2 sequences are MNHNS and SASEGT. This CDR3 is CASSGEWRGDTEAFF. In DNA, the CDR3 is TGTGCCAGCAGTGGCGAATGGCGGGGGGACACTGAAGCTTTCTTT.

This clonotype was found many times. The genes are TRBV7-8 and TRBJ1-1, with D possibly TRBD1 on 5 matching bases. CDR3 length: 14 amino acids. V lost 6 bases and J lost 0, with 11 bases in between. Germline CDR1 SGHVS, CDR2 FQNEAQ. CDR3 sequence reads: CASSQRRVNTEAFF. The CDR3 nucleotides are TGTGCCAGCAGTCAACGCAGGGTGAACACTGAAGCTTTCTTT.

This clonotype was observed a handful of times. The CDR3 is CSASPGVGYGYTF. DNA for the CDR3: TGCAGTGCTAGCCCAGGGGTAGGCTATGGCTACACCTTC. The chain recombines TRBV20-1 with TRBJ1-2; possibly TRBD1 for D (6 bases). CDR3 size: 13 residues. Germline loops: CDR1 DFQATT, CDR2 SNEGSKA (reference sequence). V was shortened by 3 bases and J by 4 bases, with 12 bases between the two germline ends.

In this sample, this clonotype turned up many times. V is TRBV14 and J is TRBJ2-3; 14 bases map to TRBD2. With V trimmed by 1 base and J by 5 bases, 8 bases remained unmatched. This CDR3 spans 18 amino acids. The germline CDR1 and CDR2 sequences are SGHDN and FVKESK. The CDR3 region is CASSQGIRGLAGVDTQYF. Written as DNA, the CDR3 is TGTGCCAGCAGCCAAGGAATCAGGGGACTAGCGGGAGTAGATACGCAGTATTTT. Full variable domain (remainder filled in from reference TRBV14 and TRBJ2-3): EAGVTQFPSHSVIEKGQTVTLRCDPISGHDNLYWYRRVMGKEIKFLLHFVKESKQDESGMPNNRFLAERTGGTYSTLKVQPAELEDSGVYFCASSQGIRGLAGVDTQYFGPGTRLTVL.

This clonotype was counted ten times or more. The rearrangement links TRBV2 to TRBJ2-6; D could derive from TRBD1 or TRBD2 (5 bases each). The CDR3 loop spans 15 amino acids. Deletions cut 8 bases from V and 1 base from J, with 12 bases between. The germline V gene encodes CDR1 SNHLY and CDR2 FYNNEI. DNA of the CDR3: TGTGCCAGCGGGGACGGAGGATCTGGGGCCAACGTCCTGACTTTC. It specifies CASGDGGSGANVLTF.

This clonotype appeared many times. V usage is TRBV10-3 and J usage is TRBJ2-1; 8 bases agree with TRBD1. Trimming removed 5 bases from V and 9 bases from J; junction bases left unmatched: 6. The CDR3 has 13 amino acids. The germline V gene encodes CDR1 ENHRY and CDR2 SYGVKD. The CDR3: CAISPDRDREQFF. CDR3 DNA: TGTGCCATCAGTCCGGACAGGGACCGTGAGCAGTTCTTC.

This clonotype was observed many times. V is TRBV21-1 and J is TRBJ1-2. TRBV21-1 is given as a pseudogene. The CDR3 runs to 16 residues. This chain's CDR3 is CASSKALSVRHLGYTF. As DNA, the CDR3 is TGTGCCAGCAGCAAAGCGCTTTCGGTTCGCCATTTGGGCTACACCTTC.

The V call is TRBV20-1, the J call TRBJ1-2; TRBD1 matches at 7 bases. Germline-derived CDR1 and CDR2 are DFQATT and SNEGSKA (reference sequence). The CDR3 spans 13 residues. The CDR3 sequence is CSTQGGIDYGYTF. CDR3 in DNA: TGCAGCACCCAGGGGGGAATTGACTATGGCTACACCTTC.

At least ten counts were recorded for this clonotype. This chain links TRBV24-1 with TRBJ2-5, with D unclear. CDR1 KGHDR and CDR2 SFDVKD come from the germline V gene. The length of the CDR3 is 14 residues. V lost 3 bases to trimming and J lost 1 base, with 8 bases between them. CDR3 region: CATSDRQVQETQYF. DNA of the CDR3: TGTGCCACCAGTGATCGTCAGGTCCAAGAGACCCAGTACTTC.

This clonotype showed up many times. V and J are TRBV7-9 and TRBJ2-5; perhaps D is TRBD1 or TRBD2 (5 bases each). Germline lookup yields CDR1 SEHNR and CDR2 FQNEAQ (reference sequence). V gave up 2 bases and J gave up 1 base, with 14 bases separating them. This CDR3 region has 16 residues. CDR3: CASSLSGTGSQETQYF. CDR3 sequence (DNA): TGTGCCAGCAGCTTAAGTGGGACCGGCTCCCAAGAGACCCAGTACTTC.

There are many counts of this clonotype. The rearrangement joins TRBV5-8 to TRBJ2-5; 14 positions match TRBD2. This CDR3 comprises 16 residues. V shed 4 bases and J 2 bases; nucleotides not matched to a gene: 4. The V gene's germline CDR1 is SGHTS and CDR2 YDEGEE. CDR3 DNA sequence: TGTGCCAGCAGCAACCGACTAGCGGGGGGGCAAGAGACCCAGTACTTC. Its translation is CASSNRLAGGQETQYF.

This clonotype was counted ten times or more. The chain combines TRBV5-1 with TRBJ1-6; D remains unclear. Germline V CDR1 and CDR2: SGHRS, YFSETQ. This CDR3 contains 16 residues. Trimming stripped 5 bases from V and 8 bases from J, with 20 bases between. CDR3 sequence reads: CASRLQPGFLDSPLHF. The CDR3, as DNA: TGCGCCAGCAGGCTTCAACCGGGATTCCTCGATTCACCCCTCCACTTT.

This clonotype was observed a few times. The J gene is TRBJ1-2, the V gene TRBV5-4, with D possibly being TRBD1 (6 bases). Germline assignment: CDR1 SGHNT and CDR2 YYREEE (reference sequence). The CDR3 consists of 16 residues. Trimming removed 0 bases at V and 3 bases at J, with 15 bases between. CDR3 amino acids: CASSLGPGGADYGYTF. The CDR3 DNA follows: TGTGCCAGCAGCTTGGGACCCGGGGGGGCGGACTATGGCTACACCTTC.